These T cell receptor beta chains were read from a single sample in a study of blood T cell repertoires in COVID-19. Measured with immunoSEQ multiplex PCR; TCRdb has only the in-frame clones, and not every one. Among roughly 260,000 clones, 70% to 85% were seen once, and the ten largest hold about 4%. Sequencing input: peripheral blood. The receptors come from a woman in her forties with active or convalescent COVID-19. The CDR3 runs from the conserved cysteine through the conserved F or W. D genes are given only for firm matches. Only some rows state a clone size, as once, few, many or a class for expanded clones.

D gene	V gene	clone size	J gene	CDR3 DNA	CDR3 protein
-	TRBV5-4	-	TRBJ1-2	TGTGCCAGCAGCTTGGGTAGGGGTTACTATGGCTACACCTTC	CASSLGRGYYGYTF
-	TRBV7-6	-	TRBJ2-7	TGTGCCAGCAGCTTAAATCGGGACTCCTACGAGCAGTACTTC	CASSLNRDSYEQYF
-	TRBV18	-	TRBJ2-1	TGTGCCAGCTCACCCTCAGGGGGGAATGAGCAGTTCTTC	CASSPSGGNEQFF
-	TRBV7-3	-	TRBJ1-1	TGTGCCAGCAGCTTACGGCCGGCGGCTGAAGCTTTCTTT	CASSLRPAAEAFF
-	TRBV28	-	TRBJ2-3	TGTGCCAGCAGCTTTTACACCCGGGGCACAGATACGCAGTATTTT	CASSFYTRGTDTQYF
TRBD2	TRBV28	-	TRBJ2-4	TGTGCCAGCAGTTCCGGACTAGCGGGGGGGCCCAAAAACATTCAGTACTTC	CASSSGLAGGPKNIQYF
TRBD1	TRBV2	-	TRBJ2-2	TGTGCCAGCAGTCCAGGGGGAACCGGGGAGCTGTTTTTT	CASSPGGTGELFF
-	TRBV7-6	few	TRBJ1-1	TGTGCCAGCAGCTTAGCGGGGCTTTTGAACACTGAAGCTTTCTTT	CASSLAGLLNTEAFF
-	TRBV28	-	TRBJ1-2	TGTGCCAGCCAGCAGGGGAACTATGGCTACACCTTC	CASQQGNYGYTF
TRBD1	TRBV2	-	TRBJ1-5	TGTGCCAGCAGTCACTCCGGGACAGGGGGCCAGCAGCCCCAGCATTTT	CASSHSGTGGQQPQHF
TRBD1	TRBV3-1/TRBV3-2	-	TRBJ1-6	TGTGCCAGCAGCCCCGGGACAGGCAACTCACCCCTCCACTTT	CASSPGTGNSPLHF
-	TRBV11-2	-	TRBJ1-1	TGTGCCAGCAGCTTCAGTTATGGGAACACTGAAGCTTTCTTT	CASSFSYGNTEAFF
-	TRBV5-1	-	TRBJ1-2	TGCGCCAGCAGCTTGGCCACCGCGGGAGGGGCCCATGGCTACACCTTC	CASSLATAGGAHGYTF
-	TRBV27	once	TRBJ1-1	TGTGCCAGCAGTCCAATTGGGAGGGGCGGGAACACTGAAGCTTTCTTT	CASSPIGRGGNTEAFF
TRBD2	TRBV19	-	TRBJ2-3	TGTGCCAGTAGTATCACTAGCGGGGGGGCTGATACGCAGTATTTT	CASSITSGGADTQYF
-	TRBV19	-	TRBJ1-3	TGTGCCAGTAGTATTGGGACTAGGGGAAACACCATATATTTT	CASSIGTRGNTIYF
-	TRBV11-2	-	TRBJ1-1	TGTGCCAGCAGCTTAGGTGGGGGGGACACTGAAGCTTTCTTT	CASSLGGGDTEAFF
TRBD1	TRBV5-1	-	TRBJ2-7	TGCGCCAGCAGCCCGGGACAGGAAGGTGGCGAGCAGTACTTC	CASSPGQEGGEQYF
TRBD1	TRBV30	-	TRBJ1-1	TGTGCCTGGAGTACAGGACAGGGAGCCACTGAAGCTTTCTTT	CAWSTGQGATEAFF
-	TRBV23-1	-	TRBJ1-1	TGCGCCAGCAGTCAATCGGACTCCGAGGGGAACACTGAAGCTTTCTTT	CASSQSDSEGNTEAFF
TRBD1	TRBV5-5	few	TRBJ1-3	TGTGCCAGCAGCCTCAGGACAGGGGGCATTTCTGGAAACACCATATATTTT	CASSLRTGGISGNTIYF
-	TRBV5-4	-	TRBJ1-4	TGTGCCAGCAGCCCCAGGGCGGGGGATGATGAAAAACTGTTTTTT	CASSPRAGDDEKLFF
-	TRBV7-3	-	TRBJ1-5	TGTGCCAGCAGCTTAACCAGGGATCAGCCCCAGCATTTT	CASSLTRDQPQHF
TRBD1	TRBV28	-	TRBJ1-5	TGTGCCAGCAGTCCGGGACAGACCGATAGCAATCAGCCCCAGCATTTT	CASSPGQTDSNQPQHF
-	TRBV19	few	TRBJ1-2	TGTGCCAGTAGTATAGATATAGGAGGGGCCTATGGCTACACCTTC	CASSIDIGGAYGYTF
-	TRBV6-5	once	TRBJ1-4	TGTGCCAGCAGTCCATCCGACACGTATGAAAAACTGTTTTTT	CASSPSDTYEKLFF
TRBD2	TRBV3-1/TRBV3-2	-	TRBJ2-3	TGTGCCAGCAGCCAAGACGCTAGCGGGGGGAATACGCAGTATTTT	CASSQDASGGNTQYF
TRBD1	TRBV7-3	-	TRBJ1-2	TGTGCCAGCAGCTTAGGGATCGTCGGACAGGGGGATGGCTACACCTTC	CASSLGIVGQGDGYTF
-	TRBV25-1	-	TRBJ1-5	TGTGCCAGCAGTGACTGGACAGCCGATCAGCCCCAGCATTTT	CASSDWTADQPQHF
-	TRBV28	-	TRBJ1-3	TGTGCCAGCAGTTTATTTTCTCCAGGGCAGGGAAACACCATATATTTT	CASSLFSPGQGNTIYF
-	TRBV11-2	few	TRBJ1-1	TGTGCCAGCAGCTTAGTTGGGGGGATGGCTTTCTTT	CASSLVGGMAFF
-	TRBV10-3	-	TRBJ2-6	TGTGCCATCAGTGAGTCGACCCGAAAGACCGGGACTGGGGCCAACGTCCTGACTTTC	CAISESTRKTGTGANVLTF
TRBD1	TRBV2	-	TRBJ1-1	TGTGCCAGCAGCCGTGGGACAGGGGGCGAAGGCACTGAAGCTTTCTTT	CASSRGTGGEGTEAFF
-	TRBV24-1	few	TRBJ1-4	TGTGCCACCAGTGATCGCGCAACTAATGAAAAACTGTTTTTT	CATSDRATNEKLFF
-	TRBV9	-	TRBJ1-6	TGTGCCAGCAGCGTAGAAGGTACAGGGCGAAATTCACCCCTCCACTTT	CASSVEGTGRNSPLHF
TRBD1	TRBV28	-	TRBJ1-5	TGTGCCAGCAGTTTATTAGGGACAGGGGAAAATCAGCCCCAGCATTTT	CASSLLGTGENQPQHF
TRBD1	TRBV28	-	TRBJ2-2	TGTGCCAGCAGTTTCCCCCGGACAGGGGACGGCACCGGGGAGCTGTTTTTT	CASSFPRTGDGTGELFF
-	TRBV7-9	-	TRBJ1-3	TGTGCCAGCAGCCCCGTCTTACAGGCCGGAAACACCATATATTTT	CASSPVLQAGNTIYF
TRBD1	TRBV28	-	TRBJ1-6	TGTGCCAGCAGTTTAGCAGGGGGGAATTCACCCCTCCACTTT	CASSLAGGNSPLHF
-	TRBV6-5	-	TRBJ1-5	TGTGCCAGCAGCTACCGACGGGGTCAGCCCCAGCATTTT	CASSYRRGQPQHF
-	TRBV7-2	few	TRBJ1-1	TGTGCCAGCAGCCCTCGAGCTTTCACTGAAGCTTTCTTT	CASSPRAFTEAFF
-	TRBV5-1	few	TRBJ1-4	TGCGCCAGCAGCTCGACAGGAGAAAAACTGTTTTTT	CASSSTGEKLFF
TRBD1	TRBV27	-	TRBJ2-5	TGTGCCAGCAGTACGGACAGGGGCAGTAGAAAGGAGACCCAGTACTTC	CASSTDRGSRKETQYF
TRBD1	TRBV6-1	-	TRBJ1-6	TGTGCCAGCAGTGAACAAGCCTGGGGGAACAGGGGGAATTCACCCCTCCACTTT	CASSEQAWGNRGNSPLHF
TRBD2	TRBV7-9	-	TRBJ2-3	TGTGCCAGCAGCTTCATAGCGGGGCCCACAGATACGCAGTATTTT	CASSFIAGPTDTQYF